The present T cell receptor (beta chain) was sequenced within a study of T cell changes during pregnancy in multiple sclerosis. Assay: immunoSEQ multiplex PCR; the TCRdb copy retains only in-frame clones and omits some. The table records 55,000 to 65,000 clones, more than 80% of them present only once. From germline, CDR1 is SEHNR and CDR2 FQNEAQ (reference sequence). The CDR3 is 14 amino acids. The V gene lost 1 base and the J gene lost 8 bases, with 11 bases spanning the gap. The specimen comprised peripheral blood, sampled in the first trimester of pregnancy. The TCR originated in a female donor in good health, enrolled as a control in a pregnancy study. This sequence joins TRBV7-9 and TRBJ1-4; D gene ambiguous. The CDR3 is CASSLGGVGEKLFF. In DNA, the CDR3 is TGTGCCAGCAGCTTAGGCGGGGTTGGAGAAAAACTGTTTTTT. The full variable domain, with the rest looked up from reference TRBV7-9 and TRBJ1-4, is DTGVSQNPRHKITKRGQNVTFRCDPISEHNRLYWYRQTLGQGPEFLTYFQNEAQLEKSRLLSDRFSAERPKGSFSTLEIQRTEQGDSAMYLCASSLGGVGEKLFFGSGTQLSVL.